Presented here are 23 T cell receptor beta chains from one specimen sequenced in a study of T cell responses to AZD1222 COVID-19 vaccine. The method was immunoSEQ multiplex PCR; TCRdb's version includes in-frame clones alone and lacks a portion of them. Of roughly 100,000 clones listed, 87% are singletons. Sample: peripheral blood, taken 28 days after the second AZD1222 dose. The source is an adult who received the AZD1222 COVID-19 vaccine.

This clone appeared once. In the same sample, other DNA sequences code for this CDR3. CDR3 sequence: CAWSVGGNQPQHF. The DNA of the CDR3 is TGTGCCTGGAGTGTCGGGGGGAATCAGCCCCAGCATTTT. The chain is built from TRBV30 and TRBJ1-5; D perhaps matches TRBD1 (5 bases). CDR1 is GTSNPN, CDR2 SVGIG, per germline (reference sequence). V lost 0 bases and J lost 4, with 7 bases in between. The CDR3 has 13 residues.

This chain uses TRBV3-1 (or the pseudogene TRBV3-2) with TRBJ1-1, with D perhaps matching TRBD1 (5 bases). V gave up 4 bases and J gave up 1 base, with 13 bases separating them. The CDR3 is 15 residues long. Germline V gives CDR1 LGHDT, CDR2 YNNKEL (reference sequence). The CDR3 loop is CASSLYSQGNTEAFF. The DNA of the CDR3 is TGTGCCAGCAGCCTTTATTCTCAGGGGAACACTGAAGCTTTCTTT.

The gene calls are TRBV12-5 and TRBJ1-2, with 7 bases matching TRBD1. V lost 7 bases to trimming and J lost 3 bases; unmatched junction nucleotides: 5. The CDR3 sequence is 13 residues long. Germline V lookup: CDR1 LGHNT, CDR2 FRNRAP. This chain's CDR3 is CASAKGQDYGYTF. CDR3 in DNA: TGTGCTAGTGCCAAAGGACAGGACTATGGCTACACCTTC.

The chain couples TRBV7-6 to TRBJ2-5; 13 nucleotides agree with TRBD2. In germline, CDR1 is SGHVS, CDR2 FNYEAQ. V trimming: 5 bases; J trimming: 6 bases; junction bases outside the gene matches: 3. The CDR3 has 14 amino acids. The CDR3 DNA follows: TGTGCCAGCAGCACCGGGACTAGCGGGAAGACCCAGTACTTC. This translates into CASSTGTSGKTQYF. Using reference TRBV7-6 and TRBJ2-5 for the parts outside the CDR3, the full variable domain is GAGVSQSPRYKVTKRGQDVALRCDPISGHVSLYWYRQALGQGPEFLTYFNYEAQQDKSGLPNDRFSAERPEGSISTLTIQRTEQRDSAMYRCASSTGTSGKTQYFGPGTRLLVL.

This chain joins TRBV30 and TRBJ1-2, with D unclear. V was shortened by 0 bases and J by 8 bases, with 7 bases between the two germline ends. Germline V gene lookup returns CDR1 GTSNPN and CDR2 SVGIG (reference sequence). This CDR3 contains 11 residues. The CDR3 here is CAWSVSWGYTF. The DNA of the CDR3 is TGTGCCTGGAGTGTATCCTGGGGCTACACCTTC.

The J gene is TRBJ2-7, the V gene TRBV27; 7 positions agree with TRBD1. Germline V CDR1 and CDR2: MNHEY, SMNVEV (reference sequence). With V trimmed by 5 bases and J by 1 base, 8 bases remained unmatched. CDR3 length equals 15 residues. CDR3 in amino acids: CASSRETGSSYEQYF. Written as DNA, the CDR3 is TGTGCCAGCAGTAGAGAGACAGGGAGTTCCTACGAGCAGTACTTC.

The chain couples TRBV5-4 to TRBJ2-5, with 13 bases lining up with TRBD2. Trimming removed 7 bases from V and 1 base from J; junction bases left unmatched: 1. The germline CDR1 and CDR2 sequences are SGHNT and YYREEE (reference sequence). This CDR3 has 14 amino acids. The CDR3 loop reads CASRLAGGQETQYF. Written as DNA, the CDR3 is TGTGCCAGCCGACTAGCGGGAGGCCAAGAGACCCAGTACTTC.

DNA for the CDR3: TGTGCCAGCAAAAGGGGAAGGGACCGCACTGAAGCTTTCTTT. Translating gives CASKRGRDRTEAFF. V and J are TRBV6-5 and TRBJ1-1, with D perhaps TRBD1 (5 bases). The CDR3 spans 14 residues. Germline lookup yields CDR1 MNHEY and CDR2 SVGAGI. The germline V and J ends were trimmed by 7 bases and 4 bases, with 16 bases remaining between them.

This clone was recorded a few times. The J gene is TRBJ2-7, the V gene TRBV11-1, with TRBD2 matching 9 bases. Germline CDR1 reads SGHAT; CDR2 reads FQDESV (reference sequence). V gave up 7 bases and J gave up 3 bases; unmatched junction bases: 4. CDR3 length equals 13 residues. In DNA, the CDR3 is TGTGCCAGCAAGGCTAGCGGGATCTACGAGCAGTACTTC. This encodes CASKASGIYEQYF.

This sequence joins TRBV6-5 and TRBJ2-3; D is perhaps TRBD1 (6 bases). V shed 7 bases and J shed 2 bases, with 16 bases lying between them. In germline, CDR1 is MNHEY, CDR2 SVGAGI. The CDR3 extends over 15 amino acids. The chain's CDR3 is CASTRARGFTDTQYF. The DNA of the CDR3 is TGTGCCAGCACGCGGGCCAGGGGATTCACAGATACGCAGTATTTT.

This clone appeared once. The chain links TRBV10-2 to TRBJ2-3; 7 positions match TRBD2. The germline V gene has CDR1 WSHSY and CDR2 SAAADI. The V and J ends lost 9 bases and 1 base, in that order; junction bases with no gene match: 7. The CDR3 totals 14 residues. Here the CDR3 reads CASQQGGGTDTQYF. DNA for the CDR3: TGCGCCAGTCAGCAGGGAGGGGGCACAGATACGCAGTATTTT.

This clone appeared a single time. This chain links TRBV19 with TRBJ1-1, with D perhaps matching TRBD1 (5 bases). Trimming took 4 bases from V and 4 from J, leaving 10 bases between them. This CDR3 has 13 amino acids. The germline gives CDR1 LNHDA, CDR2 SQIVND (reference sequence). The CDR3 is CASSNRGTTEAFF. In DNA form, the CDR3 reads TGTGCCAGTAGTAATCGGGGCACCACTGAAGCTTTCTTT.

The V and J genes are TRBV6-2 or TRBV6-3 and TRBJ2-6; D remains ambiguous. CDR3 length equals 16 residues. Trimming pared 0 bases from V and 2 bases from J, leaving 8 bases between. The germline gives CDR1 MNHEY, CDR2 SVGEGT. CDR3 DNA: TGTGCCAGCAGTTACTCTCCGCGTGCTGGGGCCAACGTCCTGACTTTC. Its protein product is CASSYSPRAGANVLTF.

This chain joins TRBV4-1 and TRBJ1-1; maybe TRBD1 (5 bases). This CDR3 has 12 residues. V lost 8 bases, J lost 7 bases, and 14 bases lay in between. CDR1 is MGHRA and CDR2 is YSYEKL in the germline V gene. This CDR3 is CASLDSFYEAFF. The CDR3 bases are TGCGCCAGCCTTGACAGCTTCTATGAAGCTTTCTTT.

Here the CDR3 DNA reads TGTGCCAGCAGCCCCGGACAGGGGGCGCGGGAAACTGAAGCTTTCTTT. Translation: CASSPGQGARETEAFF. The chain uses TRBV7-9 and TRBJ1-1; 11 bases are shared with TRBD1. This CDR3 comprises 16 residues. Germline V gene data show CDR1 as SEHNR and CDR2 as FQNEAQ (reference sequence). V shed 5 bases, J shed 5 bases, and the junction held 10 bases outside the gene matches.

The chain carries TRBV5-1 and TRBJ2-1, with D maybe TRBD2 (6 bases). The CDR3 is 15 residues long. CDR1 is SGHRS, CDR2 YFSETQ, per germline. V lost 4 bases and J 7 bases, leaving 18 bases between the germline ends. As DNA, the CDR3 is TGCGCCAGCAGCAACCGGGACTTCTCTACAAATGAGCAGTTCTTC. It encodes CASSNRDFSTNEQFF. Filled out from reference TRBV5-1 and TRBJ2-1, the complete variable domain reads KAGVTQTPRYLIKTRGQQVTLSCSPISGHRSVSWYQQTPGQGLQFLFEYFSETQRNKGNFPGRFSGRQFSNSRSEMNVSTLELGDSALYLCASSNRDFSTNEQFFGPGTRLTVL.

The chain is built from TRBV28 and TRBJ2-5; D not certain. Germline V lookup: CDR1 MDHEN, CDR2 SYDVKM. This CDR3 region has 13 residues. V lost 7 bases and J lost 5, with 14 bases in between. The CDR3 coding sequence is TGTGCCAGCACCCCCGACCCCCAGGAGACCCAGTACTTC. This sequence encodes CASTPDPQETQYF.

The rearrangement links TRBV14 to TRBJ2-5, with 8 bases lining up with TRBD2. The germline CDR1 and CDR2 sequences are SGHDN and FVKESK. The CDR3 length is 15 residues. V shed 0 bases, J shed 2 bases, and the junction held 2 bases outside the gene matches. The CDR3 here is CASSQEGLGQETQYF. The CDR3 DNA sequence: TGTGCCAGCAGCCAAGAGGGACTAGGGCAAGAGACCCAGTACTTC.

The V gene is TRBV5-1, the J gene TRBJ2-5, with 10 bases fitting TRBD1. Trimming at V came to 1 base and at J to 4 bases, leaving 4 bases not matched to a gene. The CDR3 is 15 residues long. Germline CDR1 and CDR2: SGHRS and YFSETQ. The CDR3: CASSLSGQGLETQYF. In DNA form, the CDR3 reads TGCGCCAGCAGCTTGTCGGGACAGGGGTTAGAGACCCAGTACTTC. Complete variable domain (other parts from reference TRBV5-1 and TRBJ2-5): KAGVTQTPRYLIKTRGQQVTLSCSPISGHRSVSWYQQTPGQGLQFLFEYFSETQRNKGNFPGRFSGRQFSNSRSEMNVSTLELGDSALYLCASSLSGQGLETQYFGPGTRLLVL.

This chain uses TRBV5-4 with TRBJ2-3; no definite D call. Germline V gives CDR1 SGHNT, CDR2 YYREEE (reference sequence). Trimming removed 5 bases from V and 6 bases from J, with 13 bases in between. The CDR3 is made up of 13 amino acids. This CDR3 reads CASSTWPRDTQYF. The CDR3 nucleotides are TGTGCCAGCAGTACGTGGCCGCGGGATACGCAGTATTTT.

The chain is built from TRBV19 and TRBJ2-5, with TRBD1 identical over 7 bases. With V trimmed by 4 bases and J by 1 base, 6 bases remained unmatched. Germline V gene sequence: CDR1 LNHDA, CDR2 SQIVND (reference sequence). There are 15 residues in the CDR3. The CDR3 bases are TGTGCCAGTAGTACAGGACAGGCCTCCCAAGAGACCCAGTACTTC. It yields the protein CASSTGQASQETQYF.

In regard to this clone: One junction end does not reproduce the germline sequence, and a read error may be involved. This chain joins TRBV7-2 and TRBJ2-1, with 12 bases aligning to TRBD2. CDR1 is SGHTA, CDR2 FQGNSA, per germline. The CDR3 spans 14 residues. The chain's CDR3 is CASSLAGGYNEQFF. The CDR3 DNA reads TGTGCCAGCAGCCTAGCGGGAGGGTACAATGAGCAGTTCTTC.

V usage is TRBV4-1 and J usage is TRBJ2-1; 12 nucleotides agree with TRBD1. Germline V gene data show CDR1 as MGHRA and CDR2 as YSYEKL. V shed 2 bases, J shed 8 bases, and the junction held 7 bases outside the gene matches. This CDR3 comprises 16 residues. CDR3 amino acids: CASSQNPGQGADEQFF. For the CDR3, the DNA is TGCGCCAGCAGCCAAAATCCGGGACAGGGGGCCGATGAGCAGTTCTTC.